The clone carrying this T cell receptor beta chain has more than one count but fewer than ten. Antigen: not known. This sample was taken from a study of T cell responses to AZD1222 COVID-19 vaccine. Germline V gene data show CDR1 as LGHNA and CDR2 as YSLEER. This CDR3 region has 16 residues. J lost 9 bases, V lost 0 bases, and 5 bases had no gene match. Sequenced by immunoSEQ multiplex PCR; TCRdb stores in-frame clones only, minus some. The data hold some 120,000 clones, with approximately 89% observed a single time. General study results and limits: With two AZD1222 doses given, Spike-specific TCR breadth and depth both rose.

The chain uses TRBV4-3 and TRBJ2-2; 12 nucleotides align to TRBD1. This TCR was sampled from an adult in good health. Sample: peripheral blood, taken on day 0 of AZD1222 vaccination. The CDR3: CASSQDPGTGGRELFF. The CDR3, as DNA: TGCGCCAGCAGCCAAGATCCCGGGACAGGGGGCCGGGAGCTGTTTTTT.